This entry describes one T cell receptor beta chain. This specimen comes from a study of cytomegalovirus exposure and HLA in healthy donors. Libraries were prepared by immunoSEQ multiplex PCR; TCRdb keeps only in-frame clonotypes and omits some of them. The sample holds under 300,000 clones, around 87% seen once. V dropped 3 bases and J dropped 7 bases, with 16 bases sitting between them. The germline gives CDR1 LNHDA, CDR2 SQIVND (reference sequence). The CDR3 loop spans 15 amino acids. The chain is built from TRBV19 and TRBJ2-1, with D perhaps matching TRBD2 (6 bases). The source material was PBMCs. The sequence was collected from a woman under 40 in good health and CMV-seropositive. CDR3: CASSIVGGLLNEQFF. The CDR3 DNA is TGTGCCAGTAGTATTGTGGGAGGACTTTTAAATGAGCAGTTCTTC.